These T cell receptor beta chains were read from a single sample in a study of cytomegalovirus exposure and HLA in healthy donors. TCRdb's table, derived via immunoSEQ multiplex PCR, lists solely in-frame clones and lacks some. The sample includes approximately 150,000 clones, around 68% seen only once; the top ten take around 9.3%. Material for sequencing was PBMCs. The source of these receptors is a man in his thirties or forties in good health and CMV-seropositive. Both conserved end residues are part of each CDR3. D genes are given only for firm matches. Not all rows give a size; the values are once, few, many and, for expanded clones, a class.

V gene	J gene	clone size	CDR3 length	D gene	CDR3 DNA	CDR3 protein
TRBV6-1	TRBJ2-7	NA	15	TRBD2	TGTGCCAGCAGTGAAGCGCTAGCGGGAGCCTACGAGCAGTACTTC	CASSEALAGAYEQYF
TRBV5-6	TRBJ2-7	NA	16	TRBD2	TGTGCCAGCAGCTTGGGGCTAGCGGGAAGTTTTTACGAGCAGTACTTC	CASSLGLAGSFYEQYF
TRBV30	TRBJ1-1	NA	13	NA	TGTGCCTGGAGGACCGGGACAATCGAGAGGGCTTTCTTT	CAWRTGTIERAFF
TRBV7-2	TRBJ2-7	NA	17	TRBD2	TGTGCCAGCAGCTTAGCGCTAGCGGGAGGTCTCCCCTACGAGCAGTACTTC	CASSLALAGGLPYEQYF
TRBV5-1	TRBJ2-1	NA	17	TRBD2	TGCGCCAGCAGCTTGTTAACGGGAGGAGAGTCCTACAATGAGCAGTTCTTC	CASSLLTGGESYNEQFF
TRBV6-5	TRBJ1-2	NA	13	TRBD1	TGTGCCAGCAGTTCTACAGGGGGGGATGGCTACACCTTC	CASSSTGGDGYTF
TRBV5-8	TRBJ1-5	NA	15	NA	TGTGCCAGCAGCCTAGGATTGGGGGAGGGCCAGCCCCAGCATTTT	CASSLGLGEGQPQHF
TRBV6-5	TRBJ2-7	NA	14	TRBD2	TGTGCCAGCAAAGCAGGCCTAGCGGGCAACGGGCAGTACTTC	CASKAGLAGNGQYF
TRBV29-1	TRBJ1-2	NA	14	TRBD1	TGCAGCGTTGAACCGGAGACAGGGCTGAGGGGCTACACCTTC	CSVEPETGLRGYTF
TRBV7-8	TRBJ2-7	NA	16	NA	TGTGCCAGCAGCTTAGTAGTTTGGGGCGGAACCTACGAGCAGTACTTC	CASSLVVWGGTYEQYF
TRBV6-5	TRBJ2-7	NA	14	NA	TGTGCCAGCAGTTACTCCCCGTTCTCCTACGAGCAGTACTTC	CASSYSPFSYEQYF
TRBV7-9	TRBJ2-1	NA	14	NA	TGTGCCAGCAGTCCGGTGGTCTCACTCGGTGAGCAGTTCTTC	CASSPVVSLGEQFF
TRBV19	TRBJ2-1	NA	16	TRBD2	TGTGCCAGTAGTATAGGCGGGAGGTCCCTTTACAATGAGCAGTTCTTC	CASSIGGRSLYNEQFF
TRBV7-6	TRBJ1-1	NA	14	TRBD1	TGTGCCAGCAGCCCTTCAGGGGGTGTCATTGAAGCTTTCTTT	CASSPSGGVIEAFF
TRBV29-1	TRBJ1-4	medium-sized	15	NA	TGCAGCGTTGAAGGGGGCTCCACAACTGGAGAAAAACTGTTTTTT	CSVEGGSTTGEKLFF
TRBV30	TRBJ2-5	NA	13	NA	TGTGCCTGGAGTCTGGCAGATCAAAAGACCCAGTACTTC	CAWSLADQKTQYF
TRBV27	TRBJ2-7	few	16	TRBD1	TGTGCCAGCAGCAACCTCCCAACAGGGGCCTGGGACGAGCAGTACTTC	CASSNLPTGAWDEQYF
TRBV11-3	TRBJ2-5	once	15	NA	TGTGCCAGCAGCTCTGACCGGGACTACCAAGAGACCCAGTACTTC	CASSSDRDYQETQYF
TRBV7-9	TRBJ1-2	NA	17	NA	TGTGCCAGCAGCGAGGGGGTGGGTCTTCCCCGCAAAGGGGGCTACACCTTC	CASSEGVGLPRKGGYTF
TRBV13	TRBJ1-5	NA	13	NA	TGTGCCAGCAGCTTGAGCGGAAATCAGCCCCAGCATTTT	CASSLSGNQPQHF
TRBV18	TRBJ2-1	NA	16	TRBD2	TGTGCCAGCTCACCAGTCATCGGGAGGATAAACAATGAGCAGTTCTTC	CASSPVIGRINNEQFF
TRBV28	TRBJ1-1	NA	13	NA	TGTGCCAGTTCCTTCGGCAGGCCCACTGAAGCTTTCTTT	CASSFGRPTEAFF
TRBV27	TRBJ2-1	NA	15	TRBD2	TGTGCCAGCAGTAAAGGGACTAGCGCATACAATGAGCAGTTCTTC	CASSKGTSAYNEQFF
TRBV6-1	TRBJ1-4	NA	16	TRBD1	TGTGCCAGCAGTCAAGACAGGGACCCGCTTGGGGAAAAACTGTTTTTT	CASSQDRDPLGEKLFF
TRBV19	TRBJ1-1	NA	15	NA	TGTGCCAGTAGTGTAGACGGACTGACGAACACTGAAGCTTTCTTT	CASSVDGLTNTEAFF
TRBV19	TRBJ2-6	NA	17	TRBD1	TGTGCCAGTAGTTTCGGGACAGGGGGCTCTGGGGCCAACGTCCTGACTTTC	CASSFGTGGSGANVLTF
TRBV7-3	TRBJ1-1	NA	15	NA	TGTGCCAGCAGTCAGTTGGAAGGGGTGAACACTGAAGCTTTCTTT	CASSQLEGVNTEAFF
TRBV10-3	TRBJ2-7	NA	16	TRBD2	TGTGCCATCAGTGGTTCCCTAGCGGGAGAGCCTCGGGAGCAGTACTTC	CAISGSLAGEPREQYF
TRBV30	TRBJ1-3	NA	12	NA	TGTGCCTGGGGGGCTGTTGGAAACACCATATATTTT	CAWGAVGNTIYF
TRBV12-5	TRBJ2-3	once	15	NA	TGTGCTAGTGGCCAGTCCCGGGACACTCAAAATACGCAGTATTTT	CASGQSRDTQNTQYF
TRBV27	TRBJ1-5	NA	15	NA	TGTGCCAGCAGTCCGACAGCTTCGGGCAATCAGCCCCAGCATTTT	CASSPTASGNQPQHF
TRBV7-8	TRBJ1-1	NA	15	NA	TGTGCCAGCAGCGGAGCGGGGGGGTCAAACACTGAAGCTTTCTTT	CASSGAGGSNTEAFF
TRBV5-1	TRBJ1-2	NA	15	TRBD1	TGCGCCAGCAGCTCGGGACAGGGGATTCTCTATGGCTACACCTTC	CASSSGQGILYGYTF
TRBV30	TRBJ2-7	NA	12	TRBD1	TGTGCCTGGAGTGAAACAGGGGTCGAGCAGTACTTC	CAWSETGVEQYF
TRBV5-5	TRBJ2-5	NA	20	TRBD2	TGTGCCAGCAGCTTGTCGGGAGCTAGCGGGAGGGGGTCCCTCCAAGAGACCCAGTACTTC	CASSLSGASGRGSLQETQYF
TRBV2	TRBJ2-1	NA	17	TRBD2	TGTGCCAGCAGTGAAGTCGCTAGCGGGAGTATTGGGGTTGAGCAGTTCTTC	CASSEVASGSIGVEQFF
TRBV7-9	TRBJ1-5	few	17	TRBD1	TGTGCCAGCAGCTTACTGGGACAGGGCTTTGGCAATCAGCCCCAGCATTTT	CASSLLGQGFGNQPQHF
TRBV5-8	TRBJ1-2	NA	13	TRBD1	TGTGCCAGCAGCCCAACAGGGGGCCCTGGCTACACCTTC	CASSPTGGPGYTF
TRBV9	TRBJ2-2	NA	21	TRBD2	TGTGCCAGCAGCGTTACGATTGGTTTGCCGGGACTAGCAGCTAACACCGGGGAGCTGTTTTTT	CASSVTIGLPGLAANTGELFF
TRBV28	TRBJ1-4	few	11	NA	TGTGCCAGCAGAAGCCCCGAAAAACTGTTTTTT	CASRSPEKLFF
TRBV2	TRBJ2-3	few	16	TRBD2	TGTGCCAGCATTACCCGGACTAGCGGGAGGGCAGATACGCAGTATTTT	CASITRTSGRADTQYF
TRBV18	TRBJ1-5	NA	14	NA	TGTGCCAGCTCACAGGGGTCTGCCAATCAGCCCCAGCATTTT	CASSQGSANQPQHF
TRBV29-1	TRBJ2-2	NA	13	NA	TGCAGCGTTGAGGCGGTGAACACCGGGGAGCTGTTTTTT	CSVEAVNTGELFF
TRBV5-1	TRBJ2-3	NA	16	TRBD2	TGCGCCAGCAGCTTAACCCCGGGGGGAATAACAGATACGCAGTATTTT	CASSLTPGGITDTQYF
TRBV9	TRBJ1-3	NA	15	NA	TGTGCCAGCAGCGTAGGGCCAGGGTCTGGAAACACCATATATTTT	CASSVGPGSGNTIYF
TRBV19	TRBJ2-7	NA	13	TRBD1	TGTGCCAGTAGTGTACAGGGGTTCCACGAGCAGTACTTC	CASSVQGFHEQYF
TRBV6-5	TRBJ1-2	NA	13	NA	TGTGCCAGCAGTTACGCGGCCAACTATGGTTACACCTTC	CASSYAANYGYTF
TRBV5-1	TRBJ2-7	once	15	TRBD2	TGCGCCAGCAGCTTGGCGCCTAGCGGGAGCTACGAGCAGTACTTC	CASSLAPSGSYEQYF
TRBV2	TRBJ2-2	NA	16	TRBD2	TGTGCCAGCAGTGTCCTTGGACTAGAGAACACCGGGGAGCTGTTTTTT	CASSVLGLENTGELFF
TRBV7-3	TRBJ2-2	NA	15	NA	TGTGCCAGCAGCGGAGACGACAGTAACACCGGGGAGCTGTTTTTT	CASSGDDSNTGELFF
TRBV6-5	TRBJ2-7	NA	11	NA	TGTGCCAGCAGTTTTACCTACGAGCAGTACTTC	CASSFTYEQYF
TRBV9	TRBJ2-1	NA	15	NA	TGTGCCAGCAGCGTGGATCGGGACTGGGACAATGAGCAGTTCTTC	CASSVDRDWDNEQFF
TRBV5-1	TRBJ2-3	NA	11	NA	TGCGCCAGCGGCAAGTCAGATACGCAGTATTTT	CASGKSDTQYF
TRBV5-1	TRBJ1-4	NA	16	NA	TGCGCCAGCAGCCCTTCCATCGACAACTTTGGGGAAAAACTGTTTTTT	CASSPSIDNFGEKLFF
TRBV10-3	TRBJ2-7	NA	17	TRBD1	TGTGCCATCAGCACGGACAGGGCAGTTCTGAAAACCTACGAGCAGTACTTC	CAISTDRAVLKTYEQYF
TRBV10-2	TRBJ1-5	once	15	NA	TGCGCCAGCAGTGAGTCCGTCCCAGGCAAAGGGCCCCAGCATTTT	CASSESVPGKGPQHF
TRBV25-1	TRBJ2-7	NA	17	NA	TGTGCCAGCAGTGAAGGGTCACAGTGGCAGGATGGGCACGAGCAGTACTTC	CASSEGSQWQDGHEQYF